A single sample is the source of the 23 T cell receptor beta chains below, sequenced in a study of T cell repertoires in cytomegalovirus infection. In TCRdb, the reads were re-called with MiXCR into one record per CDR3 protein. Among more than 350,000 distinct CDR3 sequences listed, roughly 30% were seen once. The sample taken for sequencing was PBMCs. Source of these receptors: a human donor in good health (CMV status not recorded). Some clones in this sample may be carry-over from other donors' samples.

This clonotype was found a few times. The chain combines TRBV7-2 with TRBJ1-2; a weak D match, TRBD1 (6 bases). The CDR3 extends over 14 amino acids. The V and J ends lost 0 bases and 6 bases respectively, with 11 bases between them. Germline V gene lookup returns CDR1 SGHTA and CDR2 FQGNSA. The CDR3, as DNA: TGTGCCAGCAGCTTAGCACAGGGAAGTGATGGCTACACCTTC. As protein: CASSLAQGSDGYTF.

With regard to this clonotype: A junction end diverges from the germline sequence, so it may reflect a read error. The V call is TRBV20-1, the J call TRBJ2-1; 10 bases map to TRBD2. The CDR3 is made up of 14 amino acids. Per the germline V gene, CDR1 is DFQATT and CDR2 is SNEGSKA (reference sequence). The CDR3 DNA is TGCAGTGCAACGGGACTAGCGTTCTACAATGAGCAGTTGTTC. Residues: CSATGLAFYNEQLF.

The CDR3 protein is CATYTGANVLTF. The CDR3 region has the DNA TGTGCCACTTACACGGGGGCCAACGTCCTGACTTTC. The V call is TRBV6-2 or TRBV6-3, the J call TRBJ2-6; no reliable D call. Trimming pared 10 bases from V and 4 bases from J, leaving 8 bases between. Germline V gene sequence: CDR1 MNHEY, CDR2 SVGEGT. There are 12 residues in the CDR3.

Worth noting for this clonotype: The germline gene is not matched at one end of the junction; a read error may be the cause. The chain uses TRBV10-3 and TRBJ2-7, with 11 nucleotides matching TRBD2. Per germline, CDR1 ENHRY and CDR2 SYGVKD. The CDR3 is made up of 12 amino acids. The CDR3 DNA sequence: TGTGCCATCAGTGAGTCGCTAGCGGGGGGCCTCTTC. It codes for CAISESLAGGLF.

The gene calls are TRBV28 and TRBJ1-1, with D unclear. Trimming left V 5 bases short and J 6 bases short, with 19 bases between. The germline gives CDR1 MDHEN, CDR2 SYDVKM. This CDR3 has 15 residues. CDR3 protein: CASSPHRDGVSEAFF. CDR3 DNA: TGTGCCAGCAGTCCACATCGAGACGGAGTGTCTGAAGCTTTCTTT. Variable domain in full (rest from reference TRBV28 and TRBJ1-1): DVKVTQSSRYLVKRTGEKVFLECVQDMDHENMFWYRQDPGLGLRLIYFSYDVKMKEKGDIPEGYSVSREKKERFSLILESASTNQTSMYLCASSPHRDGVSEAFFGQGTRLTVV.

On this clonotype: As the CDR3 is not closed by the conserved phenylalanine or tryptophan, this likely results from a read error. CDR3: CASSIGINSNKPQHL. The CDR3 nucleotides are TGTGCCAGTAGTATCGGGATTAATAGCAATAAGCCCCAGCATTTG. The chain is built from TRBV19 and TRBJ1-5; no definite D call. The V gene's germline CDR1 is LNHDA and CDR2 SQIVND (reference sequence). This CDR3 spans 15 amino acids.

This clonotype was observed many times. V and J are TRBV7-2 and TRBJ1-5; the match to TRBD1 covers 9 bases. V was clipped by 6 bases and J by 4 bases; unmatched bases: 4. The CDR3 spans 14 residues. Germline V gives CDR1 SGHTA, CDR2 FQGNSA. CDR3 amino acids: CASRGGQGNQPQHF. The DNA of the CDR3 is TGTGCCAGCAGAGGGGGACAGGGAAATCAGCCCCAGCATTTT.

This clonotype appeared a few times. The rearrangement uses TRBV12-3 or TRBV12-4 and TRBJ2-6; no firm D call. The ends were cut back, 4 bases at V and 1 base at J, with 14 bases in the middle. CDR3 length equals 17 residues. In nucleotides, the CDR3 is TGTGCCAGCAGTTCCTCGGCGGACCCGTCTGGGGCCAACGTCCTGACTTTC. It translates to CASSSSADPSGANVLTF.

This clonotype has ten or more counts. CDR3 residues: CASTGMAANAEAFF. CDR3 DNA: TGTGCCAGCACCGGAATGGCAGCCAACGCTGAAGCTTTCTTT. V gene TRBV12-3 or TRBV12-4 combines with J gene TRBJ1-1; D is unclear. V lost 7 bases, J lost 6 bases, and 18 bases lay in between. This CDR3 spans 14 amino acids.

J is TRBJ2-2 and V is TRBV4-3, with 9 bases that match TRBD1. The V segment lost 0 bases and the J segment 8 bases; nucleotides outside the gene matches: 7. This CDR3 comprises 16 residues. CDR1 and CDR2 from the germline V gene are LGHNA and YSLEER. In nucleotides, the CDR3 is TGCGCCAGCAGCCAAGATTACAGGGGGCGCTCGGGGGAGCTGTTTTTT. This encodes CASSQDYRGRSGELFF.

The CDR3 reads CSAREGGRADTQYF. CDR3 coding DNA: TGCAGTGCTAGAGAGGGGGGCCGGGCAGATACGCAGTATTTT. This chain connects TRBV20-1 to TRBJ2-3, with D possibly being TRBD1 or TRBD2 (6 bases each). Trimming removed 0 bases at V and 4 bases at J, with 11 bases between. Germline V lookup: CDR1 DFQATT, CDR2 SNEGSKA (reference sequence). The CDR3 is made up of 14 amino acids.

With respect to this clonotype: Because it lacks the conserved phenylalanine or tryptophan at the end, this CDR3 is likely a read error. The chain combines TRBV20-1 with TRBJ2-7; D is undetermined. CDR1 and CDR2 (germline): DFQATT, SNEGSKA (reference sequence). The CDR3 length is 13 residues. V gave up 6 bases and J gave up 0 bases, with 12 bases separating them. In nucleotides, the CDR3 is TGCAGTGCCCCCCTTCTGAGCTCCTACGAGCAGTACCTC. Its protein is CSAPLLSSYEQYL.

This clonotype was counted at least ten times. The rearrangement joins TRBV7-2 to TRBJ2-1, with no clear D. The CDR3 length is 14 residues. CDR1 and CDR2 from the germline V gene are SGHTA and FQGNSA. V gave up 1 base and J gave up 4 bases, with 8 bases separating them. In DNA form, the CDR3 reads TGTGCCAGCAGCTTAGGTTTTGTGTACAATGAGCAGTTCTTC. Protein product: CASSLGFVYNEQFF.

This clonotype was seen only a few times. The gene calls are TRBV5-1 and TRBJ1-1; D perhaps matches TRBD1 (6 bases). Trimming shortened V by 4 bases and J by 4 bases, and 20 bases separated the two germline ends. This CDR3 contains 16 residues. Per germline, CDR1 SGHRS and CDR2 YFSETQ. In DNA form, the CDR3 reads TGCGCCAGCAGCCGGGAAGGGGGTCTAACGACCACTGAAGCTTTCTTT. Protein product: CASSREGGLTTTEAFF. The whole variable domain, filled in from reference TRBV5-1 and TRBJ1-1, reads KAGVTQTPRYLIKTRGQQVTLSCSPISGHRSVSWYQQTPGQGLQFLFEYFSETQRNKGNFPGRFSGRQFSNSRSEMNVSTLELGDSALYLCASSREGGLTTTEAFFGQGTRLTVV.

The J gene is TRBJ2-1, the V gene TRBV4-2; 13 bases are a match to TRBD2. The germline V gene has CDR1 LGHNA and CDR2 YNFKEQ. The junction had 17 bases not matched to a gene; V was cut back by 2 bases and J by 10 bases. The CDR3 has 19 residues. This CDR3 reads CASSQTRVQLAGGPEEQFF. The CDR3 DNA follows: TGTGCCAGCAGCCAAACAAGGGTCCAACTAGCGGGGGGGCCAGAGGAGCAGTTCTTC.

The chain has TRBV2 and TRBJ1-5, with TRBD1 as a possible D gene (6 bases). Germline values: CDR1 SNHLY, CDR2 FYNNEI. The CDR3 spans 18 residues. V shed 3 bases and J shed 2 bases, with 20 bases lying between them. The CDR3 here is CASSDTGKRFSGNQPQHF. In DNA form, the CDR3 reads TGTGCCAGCAGTGATACAGGGAAACGGTTCAGTGGCAATCAGCCCCAGCATTTT.

This clonotype was counted between two and nine times. This sequence joins TRBV14 and TRBJ2-7; D unresolved. The germline V gene has CDR1 SGHDN and CDR2 FVKESK. CDR3 length: 13 residues. Trimming removed 0 bases from V and 4 bases from J, with 7 bases in between. CDR3 loop: CASSQEYGYEQYF. As DNA, the CDR3 is TGTGCCAGCAGCCAAGAATACGGGTACGAGCAGTACTTC. Together with reference TRBV14 and TRBJ2-7, the CDR3 gives the full variable domain: EAGVTQFPSHSVIEKGQTVTLRCDPISGHDNLYWYRRVMGKEIKFLLHFVKESKQDESGMPNNRFLAERTGGTYSTLKVQPAELEDSGVYFCASSQEYGYEQYFGPGTRLTVT.

The rearrangement uses TRBV19 and TRBJ2-1; possible D gene TRBD2, 5 bases. The CDR3 length is 14 residues. The germline V gene has CDR1 LNHDA and CDR2 SQIVND (reference sequence). V was clipped by 3 bases and J by 5 bases, with 11 bases between them. CDR3 amino acids: CASSISRGDNEQFF. Here the CDR3 DNA reads TGTGCCAGTAGTATCAGCCGGGGAGACAATGAGCAGTTCTTC. The full variable domain, completed using reference TRBV19 and TRBJ2-1, is DGGITQSPKYLFRKEGQNVTLSCEQNLNHDAMYWYRQDPGQGLRLIYYSQIVNDFQKGDIAEGYSVSREKKESFPLTVTSAQKNPTAFYLCASSISRGDNEQFFGPGTRLTVL.

This clonotype was counted between two and nine times. The chain carries TRBV15 and TRBJ1-5; D is undetermined. The CDR3 runs to 15 residues. In germline, CDR1 is LNHNV, CDR2 YYDKDF (reference sequence). Trimming removed 5 bases at V and 0 bases at J, with 11 bases between. Written as DNA, the CDR3 is TGTGCCACCAGCCCGAGTGGGCTTAGCAATCAGCCCCAGCATTTT. It encodes CATSPSGLSNQPQHF.

This clonotype was counted a few times. V usage is TRBV20-1 and J usage is TRBJ1-2; 9 nucleotides match TRBD1. Germline CDR1 is DFQATT and CDR2 is SNEGSKA (reference sequence). Germline trimming cut 5 bases from V and 2 bases from J; bases unmatched to any gene: 21. The CDR3 extends over 19 amino acids. CDR3 amino acids: CSAPPLPGQGLRKNYGYTF. DNA for the CDR3: TGCAGTGCTCCACCCCTACCGGGACAGGGTTTAAGGAAGAACTATGGCTACACCTTC.

CDR3 sequence (DNA): TGTGCCAGCTCACGAGATACTAACTATGGCTACACCTTC. It yields the protein CASSRDTNYGYTF. J is TRBJ1-2 and V is TRBV18; D is unclear. Per germline, CDR1 KGHSH and CDR2 LQKENI. The CDR3 is 13 residues long. Trimming stripped 4 bases from V and 0 bases from J, with 6 bases between.

This clonotype was counted a few times. Compared with germline, one end of the junction differs, possibly owing to a read error. V gene TRBV7-6 combines with J gene TRBJ1-4; the match to TRBD1 covers 7 bases. Germline V gives CDR1 SGHVS, CDR2 FNYEAQ. The CDR3 has 17 amino acids. CDR3 residues: CASSLEKGAATNEKLFF. Written as DNA, the CDR3 is TGTGCTAGCAGCTTAGAGAAGGGGGCCGCAACTAATGAAAAACTGTTTTTT.

A few counts support this clonotype. The rearrangement joins TRBV6-1 to TRBJ1-5; D might be TRBD1 (6 bases). Germline V gives CDR1 MNHNS, CDR2 SASEGT. The CDR3 totals 15 residues. Trimming removed 3 bases at V and 3 bases at J, with 12 bases between. CDR3 nucleotide sequence: TGTGCCAGCAGTGATTCAGGGGTGTACAATCAGCCCCAGCATTTT. Protein product: CASSDSGVYNQPQHF.